This TCR beta chain was captured in a study of blood T cells in healthy people across ages. Primers used in a second PCR of roughly 6 to 11 cycles were a sample-barcoded 5' primer and a J-beta primer mix. TCRdb independently ran MiXCR on the 5' RACE reads; one entry per CDR3 protein. In the table there are approximately 690,000 distinct CDR3 sequences, 40% to 45% of which are singletons. Germline V gene sequence: CDR1 MNHNS, CDR2 SASEGT. V shed 4 bases and J 6 bases; nucleotides not matched to a gene: 8. The CDR3 has 14 residues. This clonotype turned up a few times. V usage is TRBV6-1 and J usage is TRBJ1-1; 7 positions agree with TRBD1. This clonotype was sampled from a man at least 80 years old in good health. Sequenced material: blood. CDR3 residues: CASSASGTAAEAFF. The CDR3 region has the DNA TGTGCCAGCAGTGCCAGCGGGACAGCGGCTGAAGCTTTCTTT.